The TCR beta chain described here comes from a study of blood T cell repertoires in COVID-19. Overall study: Whether acute or convalescent, the COVID-19 samples came from the United States, Italy and Spain. Sources were T cells, B-cell-depleted T cells, or PBMCs; the material itself was cDNA or gDNA.

Germline loops: CDR1 SEHNR, CDR2 FQNEAQ (reference sequence). This CDR3 is 15 amino acids long. V gave up 0 bases and J gave up 6 bases; unmatched junction bases: 7. Sequencing used immunoSEQ multiplex PCR; TCRdb keeps in-frame clones, though not all of them. This sample carries 60,000 to 65,000 clones, about 70% of them seen once, and the ten largest clones take 45% to 65%. This TCR came from a woman aged 80 or over with acute or convalescent COVID-19. This chain uses TRBV7-9 with TRBJ1-2; 7 nucleotides agree with TRBD1. The sample consisted of peripheral blood. In DNA, the CDR3 is TGTGCCAGCAGCTTAGCCAGACAGGGTAGGGATGGCTACACCTTC. This gives the protein CASSLARQGRDGYTF.